This T cell receptor (beta chain) stems from a study of blood T cell dynamics during melanoma immunotherapy. Assay: immunoSEQ multiplex PCR; the TCRdb copy retains only in-frame clones and omits some. The data hold some 15,000 clones, with 85% to 95% observed a single time. CDR1 is SGHVS, CDR2 FNYEAQ, per germline. With 4 bases clipped from V and 4 bases from J, the junction kept 10 bases outside the gene matches. The CDR3 runs to 15 residues. Time point denoted: week 3, after first cycle of checkpoint inhibitor. The chain carries TRBV7-6 and TRBJ2-7, with 7 positions matching TRBD1. The sample in question was effector memory CD8+ T cells from blood, obtained from a patient treated with checkpoint blockade. This sequence was found in a human donor with melanoma. This CDR3 is CASSSRPGQLYEQYF. The CDR3 bases are TGTGCCAGCAGCTCCCGACCGGGACAGCTATACGAGCAGTACTTC.